This entry concerns a single TCR beta chain. Its target is not known. Participants, patients aged 18 to 65, had newly diagnosed hyperthyroidism with a duration under 2 months. Diagnoses used clinical symptoms, serum thyroxine and TRAb, thyroid ultrasound and orbital computed tomography. This record comes from a study of T cells in Graves' hyperthyroidism and ophthalmopathy. Trimming pared 4 bases from V and 6 bases from J, leaving 17 bases between. Germline V gene lookup returns CDR1 SGHKS and CDR2 YYEKEE (reference sequence). The CDR3 covers 15 residues. RNA transcripts served as the template for amplifying TCR beta CDR3 regions. The HTBI primer set was used in a first-round RT-PCR of the TCR CDR3. TCRdb reprocessed the multiplex PCR reads with MiXCR, giving one entry per CDR3 protein. The data hold around 300,000 distinct CDR3 sequences, with approximately 16% observed a single time. Overall study results and limits: Most thyroid clonotypes that were expanded above 0.001 also turned up in blood. Researchers report that a 13 V-J model separated ophthalmopathy from stable hyperthyroidism.

The chain employs TRBV5-5 and TRBJ2-1; D is uncertain. This receptor was identified in a woman aged 45-65 years with Graves' hyperthyroidism that later progressed to Graves' ophthalmopathy. The sequencing input was blood. This CDR3 is CASSVTRSSGNEQFF. DNA of the CDR3: TGTGCCAGCAGCGTGACAAGATCGAGTGGCAATGAGCAGTTCTTC.